This T cell receptor beta chain originates from a study of cytomegalovirus exposure and HLA in healthy donors (dated by TCRdb to 2017 to 2019). For the wider study: In an earlier analysis of approximately 500 of the donors, 276 Gb of sequence data and 100 million or so unique TCR beta sequences from about 179 million T cells were reported. An early release that covered more than 550 HLA-typed donors contained 300 to 350 gigabases of sequencing data and tens of millions of unique TCR sequences. The genetic ancestry cluster associated with self-reported Caucasian donors included approximately 85% of the roughly 400 genotyped donors. The aim of the study was to test whether cataloging public T cell receptors could identify signatures of past pathogen exposure. Using immunosequencing, the study profiled T cell repertoires from 666 subjects and related those repertoires to cytomegalovirus serostatus. In addition to the first cohort of approximately 670 subjects, a separate validation cohort of approximately 130 different subjects was used. To predict cytomegalovirus infection status, the study brought together high-throughput TCR immunosequencing, statistical association of individual TCRs with disease status, and machine learning. In a later analysis, previously published TCR beta repertoires from 550 to 700 donors were re-analyzed and high-resolution HLA genotyping was added so that TCR occurrence patterns could be studied. The later analysis used no new phenotypic data to find candidate immune exposures, relying instead on TCR beta sequences and their occurrence across donors. An earlier analysis of fewer than 700 of the donors applied high-throughput TCR beta sequencing to assess whether each TCR beta V gene segment acted as functional or pseudogenic. Donor age, sex, ethnicity and CMV serostatus were compiled alongside the repertoire data. Genome-wide SNP genotypes for about 60% of the roughly 670 donors were used in a later genetic analysis, which treated that subset as a discovery cohort. All discovery cohort repertoires had been generated using a single sequencing platform. Class I and class II HLA loci were covered by the typing at four-digit resolution. Typing coverage varied by locus: about 620-630 donors for A, B, C, DRB1 and DQB1; approximately 560 for DQA1; 606 for DPA1; roughly 450 for DPB1. Because of strong linkage in the cohort, 5 or 6 DR-DQ haplotypes were treated as single units for association and clustering. On average, around 240,000 unique TCR beta nucleotide sequences were sequenced per donor among more than 350 genotyped donors of the cohort, with roughly 18% of those sequences being non-productive.

This clone was seen more than once but under ten times. Its antigen is currently not known. No per-base quality is available; no much larger clone lies one base away. Per the germline V gene, MNHNS is the CDR1 and SASEGT is the CDR2. Including the terminal cysteine and phenylalanine, the CDR3 comprises 13 residues. Only the CDR3 region is kept as DNA, spanning 39 bases read in frame from base 1. V is clipped by 6 bases and J by 3 bases, and the sequence between their germline boundaries is 9 bases long. Study-wide findings and limitations: The classifier was reported to diagnose cytomegalovirus status with high specificity and sensitivity in both the original and validation cohorts. Because HLA typing was unavailable for some donors at each locus, only the typed subset was used in association tests. In a later genetic analysis, fewer N-insertions in productive TCRs were reported among donors in an Asian-associated ancestry cluster than the roughly 700-donor mean. A few of the identified cytomegalovirus-associated TCR beta chains were confirmed in vitro to be specific for cytomegalovirus antigens. It was suggested by the authors that the approach could potentially be generalized to other disease states and immunological phenotypes. The cohort was sequenced for TCR beta chains only, and without alpha or paired-chain data the features that could be detected were limited. In a later analysis, several top co-occurrence clusters were reported to appear linked to parvovirus B19, influenza, CMV and Epstein-Barr virus. The only immune exposure information available for the cohort was CMV serostatus. Most CMV-associated TCR beta chains appeared to be HLA-restricted in a later analysis, and the HLA associations seemed to be driven largely by CMV exposure. Linkage disequilibrium might explain the correlated functional status among segregating V segments, but an unknown experimental factor could not be ruled out. According to a later analysis, TCR association rates differed among HLA loci, with DRB1 alleles showing the most associated TCRs and HLA-C alleles showing the fewest. Some IMGT-functional V segments, including TRBV6-2 and TRBV6-3, could not be distinguished by the 87-base-pair reads and were therefore excluded. While some public TCRs were present in many individuals, most TCR sequences turned up only very rarely across donors. In an earlier analysis of around 600 of the donors, most TCR beta V segments were observed in productive rearrangements about 87% or about 30% of the time, broadly matching IMGT annotations. In a later analysis, HLA-associated TCR beta chains showed more clonal expansion and lower generation probabilities than non-associated chains that were equally common. Assigning TCR associations to individual alleles was difficult when HLA alleles, especially DR and DQ, strongly co-occurred. Roughly 17 rarely observed V segments, including chromosome 9 orphons, were excluded from the earlier analysis of several hundred of the donors because counts were too low. A cluster of highly shared sequence variants was judged likely to be a technical artifact of the sequencing pipeline. The presence/absence analyses assumed that sequencing depth was roughly uniform across donors, and that assumption may not be true. The study listed approximately 150 TCR beta chains as associated with cytomegalovirus. A further reported finding was that TCR beta sequences accurately predicted the HLA-A and HLA-B alleles for most subjects in the first cohort. A later analysis associated 17,000 or so TCR beta sequences with specific HLA alleles at a false discovery rate of 0.05. In a later genetic analysis, a missense DCLRE1C variant was associated with V-gene and J-gene trimming of TCR beta chains, and the association was replicated in an independent cohort.

The cohort comprised around 700 healthy bone marrow donors. Cohort members were all nominally healthy when sampled, although unrecorded immune exposures were likely present. The donor was CMV seropositive and was included in the group of 250 to 300 seropositive cohort members. Each donor provided a peripheral blood sample, and peripheral blood mononuclear cells were used for TCR beta sequencing. Genomic DNA was extracted from the blood cell samples with the Qiagen DNeasy Blood Extraction Kit. The library relied on the immunoSEQ multiplex PCR assay. A mixture of 60 forward primers for TCR Vbeta segments and 13 reverse primers for TCR Jbeta segments was used in the multiplex PCR. The CDR3 region of rearranged TCR beta genes was amplified from genomic DNA with a multiplex PCR assay. The amplified TCR beta libraries were sequenced on the Illumina HiSeq System as 87-base-pair reads. The authors' analysis ran thus. Across the roughly 700 repertoires, a later analysis counted approximately 83 million unique TCR beta chains, around 10 million of which were shared by at least two donors. A nearest-neighbor algorithm error-corrected the raw reads and collapsed the reads into unique sequences, merging closely related sequences to remove PCR and sequencing errors. CDR3 sequences were aligned to IMGT reference sequences to assign V, D and J gene segments. For a sequence to be retained, a match of at least six nucleotides to both a V gene segment and a J gene segment was required. A rearrangement counted as productive if the CDR3 had no stop codons and remained in frame with V and J, and every other rearrangement counted as non-productive. Following IMGT convention, CDR3 was defined as the stretch from the second conserved V-encoded cysteine up to the conserved J-encoded phenylalanine. The earlier analysis of 550 to 650 of the donors excluded any sequence lacking an unambiguous match to a single V gene segment. An earlier analysis of just under 600 of the donors called V segments functional above 56.7% productive rearrangements and segregating when the between-donor standard deviation exceeded 5%. A statistical classification framework was built for diagnosing cytomegalovirus status from the catalog of TCR beta chain sequences. In a later analysis, V and J genes were assigned by comparing TCR nucleotide sequences against IMGT/GENE-DB human TR gene sequences. A later analysis assigned CDR3 sequences and most-parsimonious VDJ recombination scenarios with the TCRdist pipeline. In a later analysis, each TCR beta chain was defined by its CDR3 amino acid sequence together with its V-gene family, and reads lacking a unique V-gene family were excluded. As a way to deal with suspected cross-contamination and a sequencing artifact, a later analysis dropped 450 to 600 nucleotide sequences that were highly shared and had low generation probability. In a later analysis, a clonal expansion index for each public chain was calculated from normalized within-repertoire ranks of inferred template counts. Generation probabilities in a later analysis came from a VDJ recombination model fitted to out-of-frame rearrangements, and those results were checked against IGoR. A later analysis scored TCR-TCR, TCR-HLA and TCR-CMV co-occurrence with hypergeometric tests, applying a repertoire-size bias correction to TCR pairs. A later analysis estimated false discovery rates by permuting HLA or CMV assignments 20 times. In a later analysis, co-occurring TCRs were grouped with DBSCAN, and TCRdist sequence similarity was added when clustering was performed within HLA-allele-positive subsets. For co-occurrence clustering, repertoires with fewer than 30,000 or more than 120,000 public chains were excluded, along with five repertoires with anomalous nucleotide sharing. TCRdb obtained this table from immuneACCESS and retained in-frame rearrangements with V and J assigned. These tables miss some clones; where compared with another copy, unresolved V genes account for less than half of the shortfall, and the remainder is unexplained. From that table come the V and J calls and clone size; the DNA was used to work out D and trimming. The sample data list roughly 120,000 clones, and about two thirds of these were observed just once. The ten largest clones capture less than 5% of the sample.

The chain uses TRBV6-1 and TRBJ1-5, with the D gene not confidently named. The sample taken for sequencing was PBMCs. The source of this sequence is a man between 60 and 75 years old in good health and CMV-seropositive. Here the CDR3 is given as CASSGVNNQPQHF. Read as DNA, the sequence is TGTGCCAGCAGCGGTGTGAACAATCAGCCCCAGCATTTT.